This T cell receptor beta chain was captured by sequencing in a study of blood T cell repertoires in COVID-19. In the study overall: The United States, Italy and Spain were the sources of the acute and convalescent COVID-19 samples. Nucleic acid was either cDNA or gDNA, and it came from T cells, B-cell-depleted T cells, or PBMCs.

As processed by the authors: Amplification of reference gene primers was used by the study to estimate nucleated cell counts. Some clones are missing from TCRdb's copy, which holds only in-frame ones; the method was immunoSEQ multiplex PCR. Clone size and the V and J calls come from that table; the DNA yielded D and trimming. Of 410,000 or so clones listed, around 86% were seen once; the top ten hold roughly 1.4%. This CDR3 has 15 amino acids. From germline, CDR1 is MNHEY and CDR2 SMNVEV (reference sequence). V shed 10 bases and J shed 0 bases, with 17 bases lying between them. The chain employs TRBV27 and TRBJ2-3; no reliable D call. The receptor was derived from a woman younger than 45 with active or convalescent COVID-19. Material for sequencing was peripheral blood. This CDR3 reads CATYSRPTSTDTQYF. The CDR3 DNA is TGTGCCACCTACAGTCGCCCGACGAGCACAGATACGCAGTATTTT.